This T cell receptor beta chain was recovered during a study of blood T cell repertoires in COVID-19. TCRdb keeps only in-frame clones here, not all; method: immunoSEQ multiplex PCR. The data contain tens of thousands of clones, about 77% of them singletons. The CDR3 sequence is 13 residues long. Per germline, CDR1 GTSNPN and CDR2 SVGIG (reference sequence). Trimming pared 5 bases from V and 1 base from J, leaving 9 bases between. The receptor was isolated from a human donor in a cohort sampled during active COVID-19. Sequencing was performed on peripheral blood. The gene calls are TRBV30 and TRBJ1-5, with a weak D call TRBD1 (5 bases). The CDR3 loop is CAWAQESNQPQHF. CDR3 bases: TGTGCCTGGGCACAGGAAAGCAATCAGCCCCAGCATTTT. The full variable domain, with the rest looked up from reference TRBV30 and TRBJ1-5, is SQTIHQWPATLVQPVGSPLSLECTVEGTSNPNLYWYRQAAGRGLQLLFYSVGIGQISSEVPQNLSASRPQDRQFILSSKKLLLSDSGFYLCAWAQESNQPQHFGDGTRLSIL.